These 32 T cell receptor beta chains share one sample of origin, sequenced in a study of human T cells and chemical hapten exposure. TCRdb called the RACE reads again in MiXCR, with one record for every CDR3 protein. The sample contains roughly 92,000 distinct CDR3 sequences, 11% of which appear only once. Documented time point: patch test 2, 6 weeks after DPC sensitization. Treatment noted: therapeutic diphenylcyclopropenone sensitization with weekly scalp DPC. The specimen was whole blood, collected in connection with sensitization to the hapten diphenylcyclopropenone (DPC). These receptors were collected from a woman aged 40 to 55 with alopecia areata. Some clones in this sample may be carry-over from other donors' samples.

In its sample, this clonotype was seen a few times. The J gene is TRBJ1-1, the V gene TRBV29-1; D remains unclear. The CDR3 consists of 9 residues. Trimming pared 6 bases from V and 7 bases from J, leaving 6 bases between. CDR1 and CDR2 from the germline V gene are SQVTM and ANQGSEA. The CDR3 coding sequence is TGCAGCGTAGACATTGAAGCTTTCTTT. Its protein product is CSVDIEAFF.

J is TRBJ2-1 and V is TRBV3-2; no check of the table's D call, TRBD2, against the DNA was made. TRBV3-2 is a pseudogene segment. The CDR3 is 19 amino acids. CDR3 coding DNA: TGTGCCAGCAGACCCAAGGCGGGCACTAGGTTTAGTGCCTACAATGAGCAGTTCTTC. This gives the protein CASRPKAGTRFSAYNEQFF.

This clonotype has a count of ten or more. The rearrangement uses TRBV5-1 and TRBJ2-1; 10 bases line up with TRBD1. V gave up 0 bases and J gave up 7 bases; unmatched junction bases: 4. Looked up from germline, CDR1 is SGHRS and CDR2 is YFSETQ. The CDR3 is made up of 15 amino acids. For the CDR3, the DNA is TGCGCCAGCAGCTTGGGGGGACAGGGGTATAATGAGCAGTTCTTC. Its protein product is CASSLGGQGYNEQFF.

This CDR3 is CASSARRGTSGANVLTF. The DNA for the CDR3 is TGTGCCAGCAGCGCGCGACGGGGGACTTCTGGGGCCAACGTCCTGACTTTC. This chain joins TRBV9 and TRBJ2-6; D may be TRBD2 (6 bases). The length of the CDR3 is 17 residues. Germline V lookup: CDR1 SGDLS, CDR2 YYNGEE. The germline V and J ends were trimmed by 3 bases and 1 base, with 14 bases remaining between them.

The CDR3 spells CASSLVGTSGGTKQFF. For the CDR3, the DNA is TGTGCCAGCAGCTTAGTTGGCACTAGCGGGGGAACGAAGCAGTTCTTC. The rearrangement joins TRBV7-2 to TRBJ2-1, with 11 bases that match TRBD2. This CDR3 has 16 residues. The V gene's germline CDR1 is SGHTA and CDR2 FQGNSA. Trimming removed 1 base from V and 11 bases from J; junction bases left unmatched: 10. Full variable domain (rest looked up from reference TRBV7-2 and TRBJ2-1): GAGVSQSPSNKVTEKGKDVELRCDPISGHTALYWYRQSLGQGLEFLIYFQGNSAPDKSGLPSDRFSAERTGGSVSTLTIQRTQQEDSAVYLCASSLVGTSGGTKQFFGPGTRLTVL.

The chain links TRBV7-9 to TRBJ1-4; TRBD1 aligns across 8 bases. Looked up from germline, CDR1 is SEHNR and CDR2 is FQNEAQ (reference sequence). The ends lost 5 bases at V and 6 bases at J; junction bases unmatched: 5. The CDR3 length is 14 residues. The CDR3 sequence is CASSPTGAHEKLFF. Here the CDR3 DNA reads TGTGCCAGCAGCCCGACAGGGGCCCATGAAAAACTGTTTTTT.

This clonotype has a count of ten or more. The V call is TRBV29-1, the J call TRBJ1-1, with D perhaps TRBD1 (6 bases). V was shortened by 5 bases and J by 1 base, with 11 bases between the two germline ends. The germline V gene has CDR1 SQVTM and CDR2 ANQGSEA. The CDR3 has 13 amino acids. The CDR3 sequence is CSVLDRPNTEAFF. The DNA for the CDR3 is TGCAGCGTTTTGGACAGACCGAACACTGAAGCTTTCTTT. Together with reference TRBV29-1 and TRBJ1-1, the CDR3 gives the full variable domain: SAVISQKPSRDICQRGTSLTIQCQVDSQVTMMFWYRQQPGQSLTLIATANQGSEATYESGFVIDKFPISRPNLTFSTLTVSNMSPEDSSIYLCSVLDRPNTEAFFGQGTRLTVV.

This clonotype was counted between two and nine times. The rearrangement links TRBV20-1 to TRBJ2-1; 10 positions match TRBD2. The CDR3 contains 14 residues. Germline trimming cut 3 bases from V and 4 bases from J; bases unmatched to any gene: 3. From germline, CDR1 is DFQATT and CDR2 SNEGSKA (reference sequence). The CDR3 reads CSASRLAGYNEQFF. The DNA of the CDR3 is TGCAGTGCTAGTAGACTAGCGGGTTACAATGAGCAGTTCTTC.

This chain uses TRBV7-8 with TRBJ1-2; D may be TRBD1 (6 bases). V lost 7 bases and J lost 4, with 16 bases in between. The CDR3 extends over 14 amino acids. Germline CDR1 is SGHVS and CDR2 is FQNEAQ. The CDR3 spells CASTLSRDIYGYTF. CDR3 DNA: TGTGCCAGCACCTTGTCCCGGGACATCTATGGCTACACCTTC. Using reference TRBV7-8 and TRBJ1-2 for the parts outside the CDR3, the full variable domain is GAGVSQSPRYKVAKRGQDVALRCDPISGHVSLFWYQQALGQGPEFLTYFQNEAQLDKSGLPSDRFFAERPEGSVSTLKIQRTQQEDSAVYLCASTLSRDIYGYTFGSGTRLTVV.

This clonotype was detected ten times or more. The gene calls are TRBV7-2 and TRBJ2-7, with 9 bases aligning to TRBD1. Trimming cost V 5 bases and J 7 bases; bases outside gene matches: 21. This CDR3 contains 18 residues. Germline V gene data show CDR1 as SGHTA and CDR2 as FQGNSA. CDR3 sequence reads: CASSLLGITGTGQREQYF. CDR3 bases: TGTGCCAGCAGCCTATTGGGGATAACCGGGACAGGGCAACGGGAGCAGTACTTC.

This clonotype was found many times. This chain uses TRBV20-1 with TRBJ1-2; D gene unclear. With 2 bases removed from V and 4 bases from J, the gap between germline ends came to 8 bases. CDR3 size: 12 residues. Looked up from germline, CDR1 is DFQATT and CDR2 is SNEGSKA (reference sequence). Here the CDR3 DNA reads TGCAGTGCTAGAATACGGGGCTATGGCTACACCTTC. It yields the protein CSARIRGYGYTF.

V and J are TRBV20-1 and TRBJ2-1; 15 bases are a match to TRBD2. This CDR3 comprises 18 residues. Trimming cost V 1 base and J 3 bases; bases outside gene matches: 7. CDR1 and CDR2 (germline): DFQATT, SNEGSKA (reference sequence). The CDR3 nucleotides are TGCAGTGCTAGAGCTGGGACTAGCGGGAGGCCAGGCTACAATGAGCAGTTCTTC. Protein product: CSARAGTSGRPGYNEQFF.

This clonotype was counted ten times or more. This chain links TRBV12-3 or TRBV12-4 with TRBJ1-2; perhaps TRBD1 as D (5 bases). Trimming shortened V by 4 bases and J by 6 bases, and 12 bases separated the two germline ends. The CDR3 is made up of 13 amino acids. CDR3 sequence (DNA): TGTGCCAGCAGTTGGGACCGCCGGGATGGCTACACCTTC. Protein product: CASSWDRRDGYTF.

This clonotype was seen a handful of times. This rearrangement joins TRBV30 to TRBJ1-4; 8 bases agree with TRBD1. J gave up 3 bases and V 3 bases, and 6 bases lay outside the gene matches. The CDR3 runs to 15 residues. CDR1 GTSNPN and CDR2 SVGIG come from the germline V gene (reference sequence). Here the CDR3 DNA reads TGTGCCTGGAGCCCCGACAGGGGCGCTAATGAAAAACTGTTTTTT. This sequence encodes CAWSPDRGANEKLFF.

V is TRBV7-8 and J is TRBJ1-1, with a tentative D call TRBD1 (6 bases). Trimming cost V 1 base and J 4 bases, with 16 bases left between them. CDR1 and CDR2 (germline): SGHVS, FQNEAQ. This CDR3 is built from 16 residues. The CDR3 sequence is CASSLVWGAGGTEAFF. CDR3 DNA sequence: TGTGCCAGCAGCTTAGTTTGGGGGGCGGGAGGCACTGAAGCTTTCTTT.

This clonotype has just a few counts. The CDR3: CASSYLGPRDADTQYF. The CDR3, as DNA: TGTGCCAGCAGTTACCTAGGCCCCAGGGACGCCGATACGCAGTATTTT. The gene calls are TRBV6-5 and TRBJ2-3; D is tentatively TRBD1 or TRBD2 (5 bases each). The CDR3 runs to 16 residues. Trimming removed 2 bases at V and 6 bases at J, with 18 bases between. CDR1 and CDR2 from the germline V gene are MNHEY and SVGAGI.

The sample holds many counts of this clonotype. This chain uses TRBV6-2 or TRBV6-3 with TRBJ2-7, with no clear D. Germline values: CDR1 MNHEY, CDR2 SVGEGT. Trimming took 2 bases from V and 0 from J, leaving 8 bases between them. The length of the CDR3 is 14 residues. The CDR3 nucleotides are TGTGCCAGCAGTTACCCACTGAGCTCCTACGAGCAGTACTTC. Its translation is CASSYPLSSYEQYF.

This clonotype was recorded many times. V gene TRBV7-2 combines with J gene TRBJ2-4; D is unresolved. Looked up from germline, CDR1 is SGHTA and CDR2 is FQGNSA. CDR3 length equals 15 residues. Trimming left V 5 bases short and J 0 bases short, with 11 bases between. CDR3 protein: CASSLLTLAKNIQYF. The CDR3 DNA reads TGTGCCAGCAGCCTACTCACACTAGCCAAAAACATTCAGTACTTC.

There are many counts of this clonotype. The rearrangement links TRBV11-2 to TRBJ2-5; D gene unclear. Germline values: CDR1 SGHAT, CDR2 FQNNGV. CDR3 size: 15 residues. Trimming stripped 2 bases from V and 1 base from J, with 11 bases between. The CDR3 DNA follows: TGTGCCAGCAGCTTACAGGCCTCTCCCCAAGAGACCCAGTACTTC. It encodes CASSLQASPQETQYF.

This clonotype appeared many times. The chain recombines TRBV7-6 with TRBJ1-5; D perhaps matches TRBD1 (5 bases). The CDR3 sequence is 17 residues long. Trimming left V 1 base short and J 4 bases short, with 17 bases between. CDR1 and CDR2 (germline): SGHVS, FNYEAQ. In DNA, the CDR3 is TGTGCCAGCAGCTTAGTCCCCGCGACGACAGAAAATCAGCCCCAGCATTTT. As protein: CASSLVPATTENQPQHF. Full variable domain (missing parts from reference TRBV7-6 and TRBJ1-5): GAGVSQSPRYKVTKRGQDVALRCDPISGHVSLYWYRQALGQGPEFLTYFNYEAQQDKSGLPNDRFSAERPEGSISTLTIQRTEQRDSAMYRCASSLVPATTENQPQHFGDGTRLSIL.

The rearrangement joins TRBV27 to TRBJ2-1; unclear D gene. Trimming shortened V by 7 bases and J by 4 bases, and 14 bases separated the two germline ends. CDR1 and CDR2 from the germline V gene are MNHEY and SMNVEV (reference sequence). There are 14 residues in the CDR3. CDR3 bases: TGTGCCAGCAAGCCCCCGGACGTTTACAATGAGCAGTTCTTC. This sequence encodes CASKPPDVYNEQFF.

The V call is TRBV7-2, the J call TRBJ1-5, with D tentatively TRBD1 (5 bases). This CDR3 contains 16 residues. Looked up from germline, CDR1 is SGHTA and CDR2 is FQGNSA. V lost 5 bases to trimming and J lost 3 bases, with 17 bases between them. Here the CDR3 reads CASSQHSRQNNQPQHF. The CDR3 DNA follows: TGTGCCAGCAGCCAACATAGCCGACAGAACAATCAGCCCCAGCATTTT.

This clonotype has at least ten counts. This sequence joins TRBV7-2 and TRBJ2-5; D tentatively reads TRBD1 or TRBD2 (5 bases each). Germline V gives CDR1 SGHTA, CDR2 FQGNSA. V lost 7 bases, J lost 3 bases, and 18 bases lay in between. This CDR3 spans 15 amino acids. The CDR3 nucleotides read TGTGCCAGCACCTGGGACCAGCAACCGAAAGAGACCCAGTACTTC. The encoded protein is CASTWDQQPKETQYF.

This clonotype was seen many times. V is TRBV9 and J is TRBJ1-5, with D perhaps TRBD1 (5 bases). V lost 3 bases and J 6 bases, leaving 10 bases between the germline ends. Germline V gives CDR1 SGDLS, CDR2 YYNGEE. CDR3 size: 13 residues. CDR3 sequence reads: CASSGGGSQPQHF. The CDR3 region has the DNA TGTGCCAGCAGCGGGGGGGGTTCTCAGCCCCAGCATTTT.

This clonotype was recorded many times. The chain combines TRBV10-3 with TRBJ2-7; no definite D call. With 4 bases removed from V and 1 base from J, the gap between germline ends came to 5 bases. Germline lookup yields CDR1 ENHRY and CDR2 SYGVKD. CDR3 size: 12 residues. The CDR3, as DNA: TGTGCCATCAGTGCAGCTTCCTACGAGCAGTACTTC. Its protein is CAISAASYEQYF.

J is TRBJ2-1 and V is TRBV7-2; 10 positions agree with TRBD2. Germline CDR1 and CDR2: SGHTA and FQGNSA. The trim removed 1 base at V and 7 bases at J, leaving 7 bases unmatched. CDR3 size: 16 residues. This CDR3 is CASSLELAGLVNEQFF. CDR3 in DNA: TGTGCCAGCAGCTTAGAACTAGCGGGGCTAGTGAATGAGCAGTTCTTC.

This clonotype was seen more than once but under ten times. The chain couples TRBV29-1 to TRBJ1-1, with D unclear. This CDR3 is 11 amino acids long. Between the trimmed V and J ends, which lost 6 bases and 4 bases, there was a span of 9 bases. The germline V gene has CDR1 SQVTM and CDR2 ANQGSEA. The CDR3 here is CSVVVVTEAFF. CDR3 in DNA: TGCAGCGTGGTAGTTGTCACTGAAGCTTTCTTT.

V is TRBV6-1 and J is TRBJ1-1; no clear D gene. The CDR3 spans 14 residues. Germline assignment: CDR1 MNHNS and CDR2 SASEGT. V dropped 4 bases and J dropped 2 bases, with 11 bases sitting between them. CDR3 nucleotides: TGTGCCAGCAGTGCCGGGCGGGGAAACACTGAAGCTTTCTTT. It is translated as CASSAGRGNTEAFF.

This clonotype has a handful of counts. This rearrangement joins TRBV5-4 to TRBJ1-1; 8 bases agree with TRBD1. This CDR3 has 17 residues. The junction had 16 bases not matched to a gene; V was cut back by 2 bases and J by 7 bases. The V gene's germline CDR1 is SGHNT and CDR2 YYREEE (reference sequence). CDR3 loop: CASSFPTGEARGDEAFF. In DNA, the CDR3 is TGTGCCAGCAGCTTTCCGACAGGGGAGGCCCGAGGGGATGAAGCTTTCTTT.

About this clonotype itself: A much more abundant neighbour one base away suggests this may be a read error. The rearrangement joins TRBV9 to TRBJ1-1; D gene unclear. Germline V gives CDR1 SGDLS, CDR2 YYNGEE. The CDR3 has 14 amino acids. The CDR3 is CASSPVRTNAEAFF. CDR3 DNA sequence: TGTGCCAGCAGCCCCGTGCGGACGAACGCTGAAGCTTTCTTT.

This clonotype was recorded many times. The chain is built from TRBV20-1 and TRBJ1-5; tentatively, D is TRBD1 (6 bases). V was clipped by 3 bases and J by 5 bases, with 20 bases between them. Germline CDR1 DFQATT, CDR2 SNEGSKA (reference sequence). The CDR3 has 16 residues. The CDR3 DNA is TGCAGTGCTAGGATTACAGGGACGTTGTGGGATCAGCCCCAGCATTTT. As protein: CSARITGTLWDQPQHF.

This clonotype has a handful of counts. The chain carries TRBV28 and TRBJ2-7; 8 positions agree with TRBD1. CDR1 and CDR2 from the germline V gene are MDHEN and SYDVKM. The CDR3 length is 16 residues. V trimming: 8 bases; J trimming: 2 bases; junction bases outside the gene matches: 14. The CDR3 loop is CASSITGGGSTYEQYF. In nucleotides, the CDR3 is TGTGCCAGCTCAATTACAGGGGGAGGATCAACCTACGAGCAGTACTTC.